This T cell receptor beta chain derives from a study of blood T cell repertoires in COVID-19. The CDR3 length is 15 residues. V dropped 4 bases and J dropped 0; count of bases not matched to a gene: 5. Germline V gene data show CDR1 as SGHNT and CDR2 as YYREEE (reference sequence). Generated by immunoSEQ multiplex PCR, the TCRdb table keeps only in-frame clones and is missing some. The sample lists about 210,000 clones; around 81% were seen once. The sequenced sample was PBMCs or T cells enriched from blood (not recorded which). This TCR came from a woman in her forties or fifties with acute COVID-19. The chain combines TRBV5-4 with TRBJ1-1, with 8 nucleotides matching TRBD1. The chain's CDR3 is CASSVNRGMNTEAFF. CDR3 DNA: TGTGCCAGCAGCGTCAACAGGGGGATGAACACTGAAGCTTTCTTT.